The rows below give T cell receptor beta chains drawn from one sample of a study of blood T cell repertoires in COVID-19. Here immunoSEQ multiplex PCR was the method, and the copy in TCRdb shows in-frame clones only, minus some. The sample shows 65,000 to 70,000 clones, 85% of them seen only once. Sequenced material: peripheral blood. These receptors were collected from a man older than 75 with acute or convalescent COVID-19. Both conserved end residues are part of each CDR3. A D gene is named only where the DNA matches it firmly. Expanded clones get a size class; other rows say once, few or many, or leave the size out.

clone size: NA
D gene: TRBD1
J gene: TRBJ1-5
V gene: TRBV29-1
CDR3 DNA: TGCAGCGTTGCCGCCGGACAGGCCGGCAATCAGCCCCAGCATTTT
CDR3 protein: CSVAAGQAGNQPQHF

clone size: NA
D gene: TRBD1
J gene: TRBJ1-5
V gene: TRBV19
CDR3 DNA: TGTGCCAGTAGTATAGCCCACCTTTCGACAGGGGGCAAACAGCCCCAGCATTTT
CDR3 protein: CASSIAHLSTGGKQPQHF

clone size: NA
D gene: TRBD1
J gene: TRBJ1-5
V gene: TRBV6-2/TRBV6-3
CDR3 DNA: TGTGCCAGCAGCTCGACAGGGGGCAACAATCAGCCCCAGCATTTT
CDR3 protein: CASSSTGGNNQPQHF

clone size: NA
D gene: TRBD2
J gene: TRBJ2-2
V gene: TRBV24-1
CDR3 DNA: TGTGCCACCAGTGCCAAAAGCGGGAGGGCCTCTGCCGGGGAGCTGTTTTTT
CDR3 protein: CATSAKSGRASAGELFF

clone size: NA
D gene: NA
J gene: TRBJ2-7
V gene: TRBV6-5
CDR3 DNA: TGTGCCAGCAGTTACTCGAGTACGGGCGAGCAGTACTTC
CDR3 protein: CASSYSSTGEQYF

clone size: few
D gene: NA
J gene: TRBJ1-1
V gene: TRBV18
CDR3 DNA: TGTGCCAGCTCACCAAAGGGAGGGGAAGGCACTGAAGCTTTCTTT
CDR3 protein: CASSPKGGEGTEAFF

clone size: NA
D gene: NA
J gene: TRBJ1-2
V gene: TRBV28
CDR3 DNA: TGTGCCAGCAGGGGGACCCAGGGGTCCTATGGCTACACCTTC
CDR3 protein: CASRGTQGSYGYTF

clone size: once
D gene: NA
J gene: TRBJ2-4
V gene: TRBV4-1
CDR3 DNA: TGCGCCAGCAGCCATTTGGGGGGAGCCAAAAACATTCAGTACTTC
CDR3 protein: CASSHLGGAKNIQYF

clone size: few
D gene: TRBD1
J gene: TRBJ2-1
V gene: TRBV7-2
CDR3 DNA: TGTGCCAGCAGCTTAGGGCCCGGACAGGGGGAGGGATACAATGAGCAGTTCTTC
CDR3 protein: CASSLGPGQGEGYNEQFF

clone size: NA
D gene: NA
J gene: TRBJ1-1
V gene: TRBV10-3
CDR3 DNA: TGTGCCATCAGTGATCCCGGCGGGACGTTAGAAGCTTTCTTT
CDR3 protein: CAISDPGGTLEAFF

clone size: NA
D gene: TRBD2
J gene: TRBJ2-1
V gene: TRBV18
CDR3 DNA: TGTGCCAGCTCCCTAGGGACTAGCGAGGTCCATGAGCAGTTCTTC
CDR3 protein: CASSLGTSEVHEQFF

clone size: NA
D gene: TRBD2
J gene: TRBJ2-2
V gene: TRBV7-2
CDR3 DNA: TGTGCCAGCAGCTTACAAGCGGGAGGGCCAATCGGGGAGCTGTTTTTT
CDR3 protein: CASSLQAGGPIGELFF

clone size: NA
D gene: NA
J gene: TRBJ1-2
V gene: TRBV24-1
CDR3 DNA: TGTGCCACCAGTGATATGGCTGGCTACACCTTC
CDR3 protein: CATSDMAGYTF

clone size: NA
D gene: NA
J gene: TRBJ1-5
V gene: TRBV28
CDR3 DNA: TGTGCCAGCAGGGGGGACTGGCCCCAGCATTTT
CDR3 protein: CASRGDWPQHF

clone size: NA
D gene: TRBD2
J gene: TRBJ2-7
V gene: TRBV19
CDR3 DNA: TGTGCCAGTCACCCCGGGGGAGCGGGAGGGATTTACGAGCAGTACTTC
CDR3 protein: CASHPGGAGGIYEQYF

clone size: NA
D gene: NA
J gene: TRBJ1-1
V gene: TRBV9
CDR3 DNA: TGTGCCAGCAGCTCCAGCAGGGATCGTGCTTTCTTT
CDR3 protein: CASSSSRDRAFF

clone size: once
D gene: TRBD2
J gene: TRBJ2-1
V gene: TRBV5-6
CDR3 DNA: TGTGCCAGCAGCTTAAACGGGGTAGCGGGAGGTAGGGAGTTCTTC
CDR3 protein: CASSLNGVAGGREFF

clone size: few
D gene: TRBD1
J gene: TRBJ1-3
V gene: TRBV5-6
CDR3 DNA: TGTGCCAGCAGAGTGAGTCGGGACAGGGCTTTCTCTGGAAACACCATATATTTT
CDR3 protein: CASRVSRDRAFSGNTIYF

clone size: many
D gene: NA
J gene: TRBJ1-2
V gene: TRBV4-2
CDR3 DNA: TGTGCCAGCAGCCAAGATCTTTCAGGGAGGGCCTATGGCTACACCTTC
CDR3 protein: CASSQDLSGRAYGYTF

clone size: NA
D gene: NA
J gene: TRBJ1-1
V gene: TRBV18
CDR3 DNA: TGTGCCAGCTCACCCCCGACAGCATCCGACACTGAAGCTTTCTTT
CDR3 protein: CASSPPTASDTEAFF

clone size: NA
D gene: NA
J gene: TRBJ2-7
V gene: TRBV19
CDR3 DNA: TGTGCCAGAGGGCCTTTAGCGCCCAAGATTACCTACGAGCAGTACTTC
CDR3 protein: CARGPLAPKITYEQYF

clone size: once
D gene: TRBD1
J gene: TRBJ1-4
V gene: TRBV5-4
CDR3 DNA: TGTGCCAGCAGCTCCAGGACAGGGGCGAATGAAAAACTGTTTTTT
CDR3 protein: CASSSRTGANEKLFF

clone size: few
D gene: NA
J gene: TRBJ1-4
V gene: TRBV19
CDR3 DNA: TGTGCCAGTAGTATCTACCGGGGAAAGGAAGAAAAACTGTTTTTT
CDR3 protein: CASSIYRGKEEKLFF

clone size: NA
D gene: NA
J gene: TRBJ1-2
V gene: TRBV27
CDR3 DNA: TGTGCCAGCAGTTTATGGTCAGGGCCGATTTATGGCTACACCTTC
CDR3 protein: CASSLWSGPIYGYTF

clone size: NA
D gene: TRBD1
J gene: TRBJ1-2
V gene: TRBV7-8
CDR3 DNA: TGTGCCAGCAGCTTAGCCCTACCGGGACAGGGAGGCGGCTACACCTTC
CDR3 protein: CASSLALPGQGGGYTF

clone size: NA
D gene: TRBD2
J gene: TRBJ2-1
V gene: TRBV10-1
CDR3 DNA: TGCGCCAGCAGTGATGTAGCGGGGGCCTCCTACAATGAGCAGTTCTTC
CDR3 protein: CASSDVAGASYNEQFF

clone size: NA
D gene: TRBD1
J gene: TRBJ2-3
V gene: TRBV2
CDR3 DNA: TGTGCCAGCAGTGAACGGACAGGGGGGACAGATACGCAGTATTTT
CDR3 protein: CASSERTGGTDTQYF

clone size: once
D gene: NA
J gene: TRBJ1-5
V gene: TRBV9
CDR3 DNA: TGTGCCAGCAGCCCCGGGGGGAAAGTGCTCAATCAGCCCCAGCATTTT
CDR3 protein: CASSPGGKVLNQPQHF

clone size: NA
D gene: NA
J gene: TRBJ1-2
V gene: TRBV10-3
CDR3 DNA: TGTGCCATCAGTGAACAGGGACACGGCTACACCTTC
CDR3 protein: CAISEQGHGYTF

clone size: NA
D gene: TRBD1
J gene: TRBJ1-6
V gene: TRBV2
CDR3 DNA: TGTGCCAGCAGGGGAACAGGGGGCCAGTATAATTCACCCCTCCACTTT
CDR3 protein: CASRGTGGQYNSPLHF

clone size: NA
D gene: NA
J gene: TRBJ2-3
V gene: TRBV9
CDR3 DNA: TGTGCCAGCAGCGTAGCAGGTCATCCTAGCACAGATACGCAGTATTTT
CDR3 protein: CASSVAGHPSTDTQYF

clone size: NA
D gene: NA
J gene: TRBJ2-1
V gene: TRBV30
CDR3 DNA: TGTGCCTGGAGTGCGACTTGGGGAGGTAATGAGCAGTTCTTC
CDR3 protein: CAWSATWGGNEQFF

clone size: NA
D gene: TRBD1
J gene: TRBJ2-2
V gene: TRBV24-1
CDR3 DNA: TGTGCCACCAGTGAGGGACAGTTTACCGGGGAGCTGTTTTTT
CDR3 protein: CATSEGQFTGELFF

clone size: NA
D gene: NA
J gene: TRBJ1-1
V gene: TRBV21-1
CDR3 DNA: TGTGCCAGCAGCAAAGCGGGACAGCACACTGAAGCTTTCTTT
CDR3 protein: CASSKAGQHTEAFF

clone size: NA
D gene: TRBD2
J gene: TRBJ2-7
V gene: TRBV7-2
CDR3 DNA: TGTGCCAGCAGCTTAGTCGCTAGCGGGACCTACGAGCAGTACTTC
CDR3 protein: CASSLVASGTYEQYF

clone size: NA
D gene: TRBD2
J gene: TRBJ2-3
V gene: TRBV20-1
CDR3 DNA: TGCAGTGCTAGTGCTCTGAGCGGGAGCCGCACAGATACGCAGTATTTT
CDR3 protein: CSASALSGSRTDTQYF

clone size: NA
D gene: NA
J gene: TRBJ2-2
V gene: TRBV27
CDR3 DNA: TGTGCCAGCAGTTTAGCGCGAGGCCCCGGGGAGCTGTTTTTT
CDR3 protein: CASSLARGPGELFF

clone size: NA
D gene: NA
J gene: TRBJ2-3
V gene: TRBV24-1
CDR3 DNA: TGTGCCACCAGGATTAGTGGCACAGATACGCAGTATTTT
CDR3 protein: CATRISGTDTQYF

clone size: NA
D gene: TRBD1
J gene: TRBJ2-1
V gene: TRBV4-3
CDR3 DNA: TGCGCCAGCAGCCAAGGGTCAGGGGGCTCATCTGAGCAGTTCTTC
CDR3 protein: CASSQGSGGSSEQFF

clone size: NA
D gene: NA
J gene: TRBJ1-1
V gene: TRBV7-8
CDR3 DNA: TGTGCCAGCAGTCGTTTCACAGGGCCCACTGAAGCTTTCTTT
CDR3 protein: CASSRFTGPTEAFF

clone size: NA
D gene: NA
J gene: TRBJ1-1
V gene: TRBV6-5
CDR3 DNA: TGTGCCAGCAGTTACTCGGGGGGGGACACTGAAGCTTTCTTT
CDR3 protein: CASSYSGGDTEAFF

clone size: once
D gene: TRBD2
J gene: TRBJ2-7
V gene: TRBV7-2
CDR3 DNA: TGTGCCAGCAGCTTACTCCCGCCCGGGACTAGCGGGAGAGCTGGCGAGCAGTACTTC
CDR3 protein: CASSLLPPGTSGRAGEQYF

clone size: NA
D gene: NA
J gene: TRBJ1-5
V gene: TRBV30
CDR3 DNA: TGTGCCTGGAGTGTAGGGCAGGGGCGGAATCAGCCCCAGCATTTT
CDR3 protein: CAWSVGQGRNQPQHF

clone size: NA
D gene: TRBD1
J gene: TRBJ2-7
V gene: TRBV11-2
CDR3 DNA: TGTGCCAGCACTCACGGGACAGGCTACGAGCAGTACTTC
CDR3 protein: CASTHGTGYEQYF

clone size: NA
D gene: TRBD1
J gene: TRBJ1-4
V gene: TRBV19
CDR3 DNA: TGTGCCAGTAGTTCGTACCGGGACAGCTTTGGAAAACTGTTTTTT
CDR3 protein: CASSSYRDSFGKLFF

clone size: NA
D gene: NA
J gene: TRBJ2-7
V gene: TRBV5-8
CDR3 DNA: TGTGCCAGCAGCTTGGGACACCCATACGAGCAGTACTTC
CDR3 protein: CASSLGHPYEQYF

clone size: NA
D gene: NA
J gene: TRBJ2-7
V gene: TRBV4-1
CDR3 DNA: TGCGCCAGCAGCCAAGATTTGGATTGGAGGTACGAGCAGTACTTC
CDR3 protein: CASSQDLDWRYEQYF

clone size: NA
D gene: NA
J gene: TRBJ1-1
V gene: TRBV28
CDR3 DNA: TGTGCCAGCAGCTCCAGGGCCACTCCTTTTGAAGCTTTCTTT
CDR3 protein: CASSSRATPFEAFF

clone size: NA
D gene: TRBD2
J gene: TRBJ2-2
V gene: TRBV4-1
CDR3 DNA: TGCGCCAGCAGCCAAGTTTCCGGGACTAGCGGAACCGGGGAGCTGTTTTTT
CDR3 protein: CASSQVSGTSGTGELFF

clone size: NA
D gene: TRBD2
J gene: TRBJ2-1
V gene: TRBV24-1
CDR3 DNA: TGTGCCACCAGTGACCCCGGTGGCGGGAGCCTTAGCTCCTACAATGAGCAGTTCTTC
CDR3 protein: CATSDPGGGSLSSYNEQFF

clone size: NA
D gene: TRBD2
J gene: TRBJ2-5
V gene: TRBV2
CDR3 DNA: TGTGCCAGCAGCCAGACTAGCGGTCAAGAGACCCAGTACTTC
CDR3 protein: CASSQTSGQETQYF

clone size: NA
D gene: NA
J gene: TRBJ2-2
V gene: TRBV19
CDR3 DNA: TGTGCCAGTAGCCTGGGACAAGAAGTAGGGGAGCTGTTTTTT
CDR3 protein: CASSLGQEVGELFF

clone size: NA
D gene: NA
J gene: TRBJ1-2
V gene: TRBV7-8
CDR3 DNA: TGTGCCAGCAGCTGGTTACAGGGTTACTATGGCTACACCTTC
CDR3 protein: CASSWLQGYYGYTF

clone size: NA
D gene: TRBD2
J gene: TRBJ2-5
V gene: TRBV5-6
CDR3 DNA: TGTGCCAGCAGCTTGTGGGGACTAGGAGAGTACCAAGAGACCCAGTACTTC
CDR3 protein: CASSLWGLGEYQETQYF

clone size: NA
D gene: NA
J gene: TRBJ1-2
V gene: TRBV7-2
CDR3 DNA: TGTGCCAGCAGCTTAGACACGGGGAACTATGGCTACACCTTC
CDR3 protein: CASSLDTGNYGYTF

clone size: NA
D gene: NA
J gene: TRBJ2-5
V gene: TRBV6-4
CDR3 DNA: TGTGCCAGCAGTGACTCAGTCAGGGGTAGCCAAGAGACCCAGTACTTC
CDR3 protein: CASSDSVRGSQETQYF

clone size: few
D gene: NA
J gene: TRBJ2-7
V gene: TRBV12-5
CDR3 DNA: TGTGCTAGTGGTTTAACGGGGTCAGAGCAGTACTTC
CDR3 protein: CASGLTGSEQYF

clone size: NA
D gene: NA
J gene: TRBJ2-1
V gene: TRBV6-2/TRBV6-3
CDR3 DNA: TGTGCCAGCAGTTACGGGGCGGGAAGGTTCTATGAGCAGTTCTTC
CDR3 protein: CASSYGAGRFYEQFF

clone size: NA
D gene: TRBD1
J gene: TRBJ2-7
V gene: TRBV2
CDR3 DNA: TGTGCCAGCAGTGCCCCACTCAGGGGGCGTATATACGAGCAGTACTTC
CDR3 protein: CASSAPLRGRIYEQYF